A single sample gave rise to the 7 T cell receptor beta chains below, sequenced in a study of radiation and T cells in renal cell carcinoma (dated by TCRdb to about 2020). The library was generated by the immunoSEQ multiplex PCR assay. Not all clones reach the TCRdb copy of this immuneACCESS table, which keeps in-frame sequences only. Checked studies attribute under half of the gap to unresolved V genes and leave the rest unexplained. Across this sample there are 150,000 to 180,000 clones, with approximately 86% seen only once. Roughly 13% of the sample lies in the top ten. Sample time point, as interpreted from the label and publication: blood 2 weeks post-SBRT. Sample treatment or condition, as interpreted from the label and publication: 15 Gy SBRT to primary tumor, nephrectomy 4 weeks later. The sample was blood, taken from a patient whose treatment included radiotherapy and nephrectomy. The receptors here all came from a woman in her 50s with renal cell carcinoma.

The genes are TRBV9 and TRBJ2-7; 11 bases line up with TRBD1. The CDR3 spans 14 residues. With 0 bases clipped from V and 6 bases from J, the junction kept 2 bases outside the gene matches. Germline-derived CDR1 and CDR2 are SGDLS and YYNGEE. CDR3 loop: CASSVDGTGGEQYF. CDR3 bases: TGTGCCAGCAGCGTAGACGGGACAGGGGGCGAGCAGTACTTC.

The V and J genes are TRBV19 and TRBJ1-1; possible D gene TRBD1, 5 bases. V lost 5 bases to trimming and J lost 1 base, with 8 bases between them. Germline V lookup: CDR1 LNHDA, CDR2 SQIVND (reference sequence). The CDR3 runs to 13 residues. CDR3 sequence (DNA): TGTGCCAGTAGTGCGACAGAGAACACTGAAGCTTTCTTT. This translates into CASSATENTEAFF.

This clone was counted only a few times. The V and J genes are TRBV5-4 and TRBJ2-7; 9 nucleotides line up with TRBD1. The CDR3 sequence is 15 residues long. Germline CDR1 SGHNT, CDR2 YYREEE (reference sequence). The J segment lost 3 bases and the V segment lost 0 bases, leaving 4 bases of the junction unmatched. The CDR3 DNA sequence: TGTGCCAGCAGCTTGGGGGGGACAGGGATCTACGAGCAGTACTTC. Its protein product is CASSLGGTGIYEQYF. The whole variable domain, filled in from reference TRBV5-4 and TRBJ2-7, reads ETGVTQSPTHLIKTRGQQVTLRCSSQSGHNTVSWYQQALGQGPQFIFQYYREEENGRGNFPPRFSGLQFPNYSSELNVNALELDDSALYLCASSLGGTGIYEQYFGPGTRLTVT.

The chain uses TRBV5-6 and TRBJ2-2, with 8 positions matching TRBD2. Germline V gives CDR1 SGHDT, CDR2 YYEEEE. This CDR3 is 18 amino acids long. Trimming at V came to 2 bases and at J to 7 bases, leaving 16 bases not matched to a gene. The DNA for the CDR3 is TGTGCCAGCAGCTTTCTAGCGGGTCCCGCACAACGGGGCGGGGAGCTGTTTTTT. This sequence encodes CASSFLAGPAQRGGELFF.

The chain links TRBV4-1 to TRBJ1-1; maybe TRBD1 (5 bases). The CDR3 consists of 14 residues. V was clipped by 0 bases and J by 3 bases, with 8 bases between them. Germline CDR1 is MGHRA and CDR2 is YSYEKL. CDR3 DNA: TGCGCCAGCAGCCAAGAAGGGGTGTACACTGAAGCTTTCTTT. Protein product: CASSQEGVYTEAFF.

J is TRBJ2-7 and V is TRBV5-4; maybe TRBD2 (5 bases). The CDR3 runs to 15 residues. V was shortened by 0 bases and J by 0 bases, with 10 bases between the two germline ends. Germline V gene sequence: CDR1 SGHNT, CDR2 YYREEE (reference sequence). The CDR3 region is CASSLAPAASYEQYF. The CDR3 nucleotides read TGTGCCAGCAGCTTGGCTCCAGCGGCCTCCTACGAGCAGTACTTC.

The chain couples TRBV6-5 to TRBJ2-5; maybe TRBD2 (6 bases). With 5 bases removed from V and 7 bases from J, the gap between germline ends came to 20 bases. Germline V CDR1 and CDR2: MNHEY, SVGAGI. This CDR3 contains 15 residues. The CDR3 spells CASSAPSGTHRTQYF. The CDR3 DNA follows: TGTGCCAGCAGTGCCCCGTCCGGGACTCACAGGACCCAGTACTTC.